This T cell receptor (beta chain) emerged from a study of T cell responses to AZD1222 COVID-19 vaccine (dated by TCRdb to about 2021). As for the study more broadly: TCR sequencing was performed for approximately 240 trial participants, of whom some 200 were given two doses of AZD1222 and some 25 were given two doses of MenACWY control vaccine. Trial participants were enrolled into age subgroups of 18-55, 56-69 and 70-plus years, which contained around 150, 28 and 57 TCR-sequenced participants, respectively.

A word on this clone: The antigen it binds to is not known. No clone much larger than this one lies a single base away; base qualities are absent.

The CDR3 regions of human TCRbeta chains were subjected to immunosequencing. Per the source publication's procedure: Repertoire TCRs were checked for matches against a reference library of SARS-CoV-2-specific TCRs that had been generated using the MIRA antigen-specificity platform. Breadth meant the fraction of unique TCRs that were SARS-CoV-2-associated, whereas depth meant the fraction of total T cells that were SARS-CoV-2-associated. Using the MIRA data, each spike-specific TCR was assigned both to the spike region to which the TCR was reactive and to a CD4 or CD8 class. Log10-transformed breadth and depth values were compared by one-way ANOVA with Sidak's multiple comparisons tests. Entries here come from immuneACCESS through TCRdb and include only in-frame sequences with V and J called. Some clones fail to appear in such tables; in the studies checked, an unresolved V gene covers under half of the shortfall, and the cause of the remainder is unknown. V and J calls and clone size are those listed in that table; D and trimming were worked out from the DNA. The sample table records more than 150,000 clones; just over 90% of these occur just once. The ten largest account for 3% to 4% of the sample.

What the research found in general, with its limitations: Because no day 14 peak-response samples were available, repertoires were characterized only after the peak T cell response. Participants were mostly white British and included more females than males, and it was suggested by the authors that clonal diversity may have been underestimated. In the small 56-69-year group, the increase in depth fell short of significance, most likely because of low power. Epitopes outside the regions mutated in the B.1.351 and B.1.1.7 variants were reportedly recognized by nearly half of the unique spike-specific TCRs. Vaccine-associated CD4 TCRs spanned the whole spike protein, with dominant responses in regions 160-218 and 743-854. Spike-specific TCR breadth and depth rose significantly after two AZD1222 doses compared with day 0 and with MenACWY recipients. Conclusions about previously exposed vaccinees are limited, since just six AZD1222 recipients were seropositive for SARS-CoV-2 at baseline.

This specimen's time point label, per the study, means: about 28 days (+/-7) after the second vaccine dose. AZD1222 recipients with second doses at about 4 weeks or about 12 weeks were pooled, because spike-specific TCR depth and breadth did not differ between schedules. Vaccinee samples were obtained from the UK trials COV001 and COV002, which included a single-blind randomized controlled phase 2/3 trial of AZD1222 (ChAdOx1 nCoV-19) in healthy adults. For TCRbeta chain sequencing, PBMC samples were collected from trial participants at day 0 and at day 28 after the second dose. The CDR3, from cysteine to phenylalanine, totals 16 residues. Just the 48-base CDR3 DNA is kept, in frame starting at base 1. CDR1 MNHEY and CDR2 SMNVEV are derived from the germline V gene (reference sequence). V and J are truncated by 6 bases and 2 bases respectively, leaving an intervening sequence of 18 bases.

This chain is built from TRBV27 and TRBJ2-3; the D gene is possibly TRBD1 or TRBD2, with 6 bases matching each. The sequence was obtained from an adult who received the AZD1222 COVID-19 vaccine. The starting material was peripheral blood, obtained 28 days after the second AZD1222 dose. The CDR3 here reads CASRPIGGPVTDTQYF. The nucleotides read TGTGCCAGCAGACCCATAGGGGGGCCGGTCACAGATACGCAGTATTTT.